This entry features one T cell receptor (beta chain) sequence. Its antigen is not known. Sequencing targeted TCR beta in T cells from blood (CD8+ and CD4+). These data originate in a study of CD8 T cells in Susac syndrome. Study-wide results and caveats: An acknowledgment was made by the study that its TCR sequencing and HLA analysis involved relatively few individuals.

Deletions cut 0 bases from V and 3 bases from J, with 10 bases between. Germline V gene sequence: CDR1 SGHAT, CDR2 FQNNGV. The CDR3 consists of 15 residues. With random hexamers, about 0.5 to 1 ug RNA was reverse transcribed. Amplification of TCR beta CDR3 used immunoSEQ multiplex PCR across 54 Vbeta and 13 Jbeta. From the immunoSEQ multiplex PCR reads, TCRdb called clonotypes with MiXCR, one entry per CDR3 protein. The data contain tens of thousands of distinct CDR3 sequences, 75% to 95% of them singletons. The receptor's source is a human donor with multiple sclerosis. The sequenced sample was CD8+ T cells from PBMCs. The V gene is TRBV11-2, the J gene TRBJ2-3; D not certain. The CDR3 here is CASSLDSAYTDTQYF. CDR3 nucleotides: TGTGCCAGCAGCTTAGATTCCGCCTATACAGATACGCAGTATTTT. Variable domain in full (rest from reference TRBV11-2 and TRBJ2-3): EAGVAQSPRYKIIEKRQSVAFWCNPISGHATLYWYQQILGQGPKLLIQFQNNGVVDDSQLPKDRFSAERLKGVDSTLKIQPAKLEDSAVYLCASSLDSAYTDTQYFGPGTRLTVL.